This T cell receptor (beta chain) was captured in a study of blood T cells in healthy people across ages. Study-wide results and caveats: Per million T cells, TCR beta diversity dropped roughly linearly as age increased. Versus aged donors, long-lived donors had higher diversity and more naive CD4+ cells.

To note about this clonotype: Antigen specificity is unknown.

The V end lost 0 bases, the J end lost 9 bases, and 9 bases lay between the germline ends. The CDR3 spans 12 residues. Germline CDR1 and CDR2: KGHSH and LQKENI. Together with a sample-barcoded 5' primer, a J-beta primer mix was included in a second PCR lasting about 6 to 11 cycles. Each of the samples gave a minimum of 2.5 million paired-end reads that contained CDR3. One entry per CDR3 protein results from TCRdb running MiXCR on the 5' RACE reads. In the table there are hundreds of thousands of distinct CDR3 sequences, 58% of which are singletons. The donors, all healthy, were Caucasians living in Russia, aged about 6 to 100.

The TCR was taken from a man between 60 and 70 years old in good health. The rearrangement joins TRBV18 to TRBJ2-7; D unresolved. What was sequenced was blood. The CDR3 region has the DNA TGTGCCAGCTCACCACCTGGAGACGCGCAGTACTTC. It specifies CASSPPGDAQYF.